The 16 T cell receptor beta chains below all came from one sample that was sequenced in a study of blood T cell repertoires in COVID-19. Using immunoSEQ multiplex PCR, the repertoire was profiled, and TCRdb retains in-frame clones only, with some absent. The sample lists a few hundred thousand clones, roughly 86% occurring once. Input material: peripheral blood. Receptors originate from a woman aged 25 to 39 with COVID-19, enrolled during active disease.

CDR3 DNA sequence: TGTGCCAGCACCCCCGGGACAGGCATGAACACTGAAGCTTTCTTT. Residues: CASTPGTGMNTEAFF. The V gene is TRBV6-5, the J gene TRBJ1-1; 8 nucleotides line up with TRBD1. V shed 7 bases, J shed 0 bases, and the junction held 7 bases outside the gene matches. Germline CDR1 is MNHEY and CDR2 is SVGAGI. The CDR3 has 15 residues.

This chain joins TRBV11-3 and TRBJ2-1, with D possibly matching TRBD2 (5 bases). The V gene lost 5 bases and the J gene lost 7 bases, with 18 bases spanning the gap. Germline CDR1 is SGHNT and CDR2 is YENEEA. The CDR3 sequence is 15 residues long. This CDR3 reads CASSPFEGRGNEQFF. The CDR3 DNA reads TGTGCCAGCAGCCCCTTTGAGGGCCGGGGAAATGAGCAGTTCTTC.

The genes are TRBV5-6 and TRBJ2-7; no clear D gene. The germline V gene encodes CDR1 SGHDT and CDR2 YYEEEE. V was shortened by 1 base and J by 3 bases, with 11 bases between the two germline ends. The CDR3 covers 14 residues. CDR3 in DNA: TGTGCCAGCAGCTTGAGAGGTCTTGACTACGAGCAGTACTTC. Its protein is CASSLRGLDYEQYF.

The rearrangement joins TRBV28 to TRBJ2-1; maybe TRBD2 (5 bases). Deletions cut 1 base from V and 0 bases from J, with 10 bases between. CDR3 length equals 16 residues. The germline V gene encodes CDR1 MDHEN and CDR2 SYDVKM. CDR3 nucleotide sequence: TGTGCCAGCAGTTTATATGCGGGCCGCTCCTACAATGAGCAGTTCTTC. Residues: CASSLYAGRSYNEQFF.

This clone has only one observation. The V gene is TRBV2, the J gene TRBJ2-3; 13 nucleotides align to TRBD2. V was pared by 6 bases and J by 6 bases, with 9 bases of the junction left unmatched. The germline gives CDR1 SNHLY, CDR2 FYNNEI. This CDR3 is 16 amino acids long. The CDR3 sequence: CASRQLAGGARDTQYF. CDR3 coding DNA: TGTGCCAGCAGACAACTAGCGGGAGGGGCGAGGGATACGCAGTATTTT.

The chain carries TRBV14 and TRBJ1-6; D uncertain. Trimming shortened V by 3 bases and J by 14 bases, and 8 bases separated the two germline ends. This CDR3 has 11 amino acids. The germline gives CDR1 SGHDN, CDR2 FVKESK. CDR3 sequence: CASSQAVSLHF. The CDR3 DNA reads TGTGCCAGCAGCCAGGCAGTTTCCCTCCACTTT.

J is TRBJ2-7 and V is TRBV3-1 (or the pseudogene TRBV3-2); TRBD2 aligns across 7 bases. The CDR3 is 15 residues long. The V and J ends lost 4 bases and 2 bases, in that order; junction bases with no gene match: 8. CDR1 and CDR2 from the germline V gene are LGHDT and YNNKEL (reference sequence). CDR3 loop: CASSRTGLGTYEQYF. The CDR3 coding sequence is TGTGCCAGCAGCCGAACCGGACTAGGAACCTACGAGCAGTACTTC.

CDR3 bases: TGTGCCAGCAGAGGGACAGGGGTCCATGGCTACACCTTC. Translated: CASRGTGVHGYTF. The V gene is TRBV28, the J gene TRBJ1-2; 10 nucleotides match TRBD1. Germline loops: CDR1 MDHEN, CDR2 SYDVKM. The CDR3 loop spans 13 amino acids. V lost 6 bases to trimming and J lost 6 bases; unmatched junction nucleotides: 4.

Written as DNA, the CDR3 is TGTGCCAGTTTCCTCACTAGCGGGATTGAGGAGACCCAGTACTTC. Its translation is CASFLTSGIEETQYF. V and J are TRBV19 and TRBJ2-5; 10 bases map to TRBD2. The CDR3 is 15 residues long. J lost 5 bases, V lost 8 bases, and 11 bases had no gene match. Looked up from germline, CDR1 is LNHDA and CDR2 is SQIVND (reference sequence).

This sequence joins TRBV18 and TRBJ2-7; D uncertain. The CDR3 length is 14 residues. The V gene's germline CDR1 is KGHSH and CDR2 LQKENI. V was pared by 1 base and J by 2 bases, with 9 bases between. The CDR3 spells CASSPRDSPYEQYF. DNA of the CDR3: TGTGCCAGCTCACCACGAGATTCCCCCTACGAGCAGTACTTC.

The chain carries TRBV10-3 and TRBJ1-4; D uncertain. Germline loops: CDR1 ENHRY, CDR2 SYGVKD. V lost 3 bases and J lost 4, with 12 bases in between. This CDR3 contains 15 residues. CDR3 loop: CAISDQAAGNEKLFF. The CDR3 nucleotides read TGTGCCATCAGTGACCAGGCCGCGGGTAATGAAAAACTGTTTTTT.

The chain uses TRBV4-1 and TRBJ1-5, with 8 bases identical to TRBD1. The CDR3 runs to 14 residues. Germline loops: CDR1 MGHRA, CDR2 YSYEKL. V trimming: 8 bases; J trimming: 4 bases; junction bases outside the gene matches: 7. The CDR3 region is CASSRRDRNQPQHF. The CDR3 nucleotides read TGCGCCAGCTCCCGACGGGACAGGAATCAGCCCCAGCATTTT.

The gene calls are TRBV11-3 and TRBJ2-5, with 8 positions matching TRBD1. The germline V gene encodes CDR1 SGHNT and CDR2 YENEEA. CDR3 length equals 18 residues. V trimming: 1 base; J trimming: 1 base; junction bases outside the gene matches: 11. The CDR3 reads CASSLASPGQALQETQYF. The CDR3 nucleotides read TGTGCCAGCAGCTTAGCTTCCCCGGGACAGGCTCTCCAAGAGACCCAGTACTTC.

The chain has TRBV6-6 and TRBJ2-7; 9 bases match TRBD2. V trimming: 4 bases; J trimming: 5 bases; junction bases outside the gene matches: 9. The CDR3 runs to 15 residues. In germline, CDR1 is MNHNY, CDR2 SVGAGI (reference sequence). CDR3 protein: CASSLTGAGGNEQYF. DNA for the CDR3: TGTGCCAGCAGTTTGACTGGAGCGGGAGGCAACGAGCAGTACTTC.

A single count supports this clone. DNA of the CDR3: TGTGCCAGCAGCTTAACGGGGCAGAACACTGAAGCTTTCTTT. Translated: CASSLTGQNTEAFF. The rearrangement uses TRBV7-3 and TRBJ1-1, with a weak D call TRBD1 (5 bases). V was cut by 0 bases and J by 1 base, with 6 bases left in between. This CDR3 comprises 14 residues. CDR1 SGHTA and CDR2 FQGTGA come from the germline V gene.

The chain joins TRBV29-1 to TRBJ2-1, with 7 bases lining up with TRBD2. This CDR3 spans 15 amino acids. Germline-derived CDR1 and CDR2 are SQVTM and ANQGSEA. Trimming cost V 4 bases and J 2 bases; bases outside gene matches: 8. CDR3 coding DNA: TGCAGCGTTGGGGGGGGTAGCGGACCCTACAATGAGCAGTTCTTC. It yields the protein CSVGGGSGPYNEQFF.